This is a list of T cell receptor beta chains from one sample in a study of blood T cells in healthy people across ages. Using its own MiXCR run on the 5' RACE reads, TCRdb lists one record per CDR3 protein. The sample includes roughly 900,000 distinct CDR3 sequences, 29% seen only once; the top ten take about 18%. Specimen: blood. These receptors were collected from a woman older than 75 in good health. Each CDR3 is given with its conserved first and last residue. D genes are given only for firm matches. Only some rows state a clone size, as once, few, many or a class for expanded clones.

J | V | size | D | CDR3
TRBJ2-3 | TRBV5-1 | many | NA | CASSLSPGTTDTQYF
TRBJ1-6 | TRBV5-1 | many | NA | CASSPRGSPESKPLHF
TRBJ2-5 | TRBV9 | NA | TRBD1 | CASSLPGQGLRETQYF
TRBJ2-5 | TRBV5-5 | few | TRBD1 | CASSFGTEQETQYF
TRBJ1-6 | TRBV6-2/TRBV6-3 | many | NA | CASRFSSTPGVRNSPLHF
TRBJ1-2 | TRBV3-1 | NA | TRBD1 | CASSLPPRDRGQVAYGYTF
TRBJ2-3 | TRBV10-3 | many | NA | CATLEADTQYF
TRBJ2-5 | TRBV27 | many | TRBD2 | CASSLTAGGQETQYF
NA | TRBV20-1 | NA | TRBD2 | CSARDRVAGYLEQYF
TRBJ2-5 | TRBV2 | few | NA | CACNREGETQYF
TRBJ2-5 | TRBV12-5 | NA | TRBD2 | CASALEGARVAGEGETQYF
TRBJ2-1 | TRBV20-1 | NA | NA | CSVKTENSYNEQFF
TRBJ1-2 | TRBV19 | NA | NA | CASSMELHGYTF
TRBJ1-5 | TRBV20-1 | few | NA | CSAGRGLGSNQPQHF
TRBJ2-2 | TRBV20-1 | NA | NA | CSARGGGRNTGELFF
TRBJ2-7 | TRBV12-3/TRBV12-4 | once | NA | CASTSGDHPNYEQYF
TRBJ2-1 | TRBV20-1 | many | NA | CSAHRAGSSSYNEQFF
TRBJ2-5 | TRBV7-2 | NA | TRBD1 | CASSLVGQGATVGETQYF
TRBJ1-6 | TRBV27 | NA | NA | CASTKGYNSPLHF
TRBJ2-5 | TRBV5-1 | NA | NA | CASNRDSQGTQYF
TRBJ2-1 | TRBV5-1 | once | TRBD1 | CASSLAGTGGKGEQFF
TRBJ2-2 | TRBV7-2 | NA | NA | CATSHSNTGELFF
TRBJ2-1 | TRBV20-1 | few | NA | CSARTGEQFF
TRBJ1-2 | TRBV7-2 | NA | NA | CVSSPTRGNGYTF
TRBJ2-6 | TRBV10-3 | few | NA | CAISGAGQWPSPNGANVLTF
TRBJ2-1 | TRBV25-1 | NA | NA | CASRLTEVGGQFF
NA | TRBV29-1 | many | NA | CSVAGSRETQYF
TRBJ2-3 | TRBV10-3 | NA | NA | CAISDGRSTDTQYF
TRBJ1-5 | TRBV30 | NA | NA | CAWSNDFDQPQHF
TRBJ1-1 | TRBV12-3/TRBV12-4 | many | NA | CASSGRAGGLNTEAFF
TRBJ2-6 | TRBV30 | many | NA | CASSTVGAGANVLTF
TRBJ2-7 | TRBV7-8 | few | NA | CASSLAPWGAEQYF
TRBJ2-2 | TRBV7-8 | NA | NA | CAILVLGGGELFF
TRBJ1-6 | TRBV10-3 | many | TRBD1 | CAISATVSGTGGTSYNSPLHF
TRBJ2-7 | TRBV2 | NA | NA | CASSSYSEINYEQYF
TRBJ1-1 | TRBV5-5 | many | NA | CASSVTGKNTEAFF
TRBJ1-1 | TRBV6-1 | NA | NA | CASTRGSVTEAFF
TRBJ2-1 | TRBV18 | many | NA | CASSRALDSSYNEQFF
TRBJ2-7 | TRBV18 | many | NA | CASSPGRPDTYEQYF
TRBJ2-5 | TRBV5-1 | NA | NA | CASSLAYGRQETQYF
TRBJ2-1 | TRBV12-3/TRBV12-4 | NA | NA | CASSQLGGEQFF
TRBJ2-2 | TRBV7-9 | NA | NA | CASSAQGGELFF
TRBJ2-3 | TRBV7-9 | many | NA | CASSLTGPDTQYF
TRBJ1-1 | TRBV9 | few | TRBD1 | CASSAPGQGWSEAFF
TRBJ1-2 | TRBV19 | few | NA | CASRKSTGSFQDYGYTF
TRBJ2-2 | TRBV10-3 | few | TRBD2 | CAISTRLAGDFGELFF
TRBJ2-1 | TRBV7-2 | NA | NA | CASSLAPHRHEQFF
TRBJ2-3 | TRBV12-3/TRBV12-4 | many | NA | CASSFGAGAGTDTQYF
TRBJ2-7 | TRBV27 | many | TRBD1 | CASRADRGAYEQYF
TRBJ1-5 | TRBV2 | NA | NA | CASSDASNQPQHF
TRBJ2-7 | TRBV11-2 | many | TRBD1 | CASSLDRDRVYEQYF
TRBJ2-7 | TRBV7-2 | NA | TRBD1 | CASSPHRGSEQYF
TRBJ2-1 | TRBV6-2/TRBV6-3 | many | TRBD1 | CASSRRQGGNEQFF